The T cell receptor (beta chain) described here comes from a study of blood T cell repertoires in COVID-19. This CDR3 is 15 amino acids long. V dropped 5 bases and J dropped 0 bases, with 13 bases sitting between them. CDR1 is MDHEN and CDR2 is SYDVKM in the germline V gene. Produced via immunoSEQ multiplex PCR; TCRdb's table is partial and in-frame only. The sample holds some 370,000 clones, about 87% seen once. Sample: peripheral blood. The receptor was isolated from a woman aged 25 to 39 with COVID-19, enrolled during active disease. The genes are TRBV28 and TRBJ1-2; unclear D gene. The CDR3 sequence is CASSLHSGSNYGYTF. The DNA of the CDR3 is TGTGCCAGCAGTCTTCACTCAGGATCTAACTATGGCTACACCTTC.